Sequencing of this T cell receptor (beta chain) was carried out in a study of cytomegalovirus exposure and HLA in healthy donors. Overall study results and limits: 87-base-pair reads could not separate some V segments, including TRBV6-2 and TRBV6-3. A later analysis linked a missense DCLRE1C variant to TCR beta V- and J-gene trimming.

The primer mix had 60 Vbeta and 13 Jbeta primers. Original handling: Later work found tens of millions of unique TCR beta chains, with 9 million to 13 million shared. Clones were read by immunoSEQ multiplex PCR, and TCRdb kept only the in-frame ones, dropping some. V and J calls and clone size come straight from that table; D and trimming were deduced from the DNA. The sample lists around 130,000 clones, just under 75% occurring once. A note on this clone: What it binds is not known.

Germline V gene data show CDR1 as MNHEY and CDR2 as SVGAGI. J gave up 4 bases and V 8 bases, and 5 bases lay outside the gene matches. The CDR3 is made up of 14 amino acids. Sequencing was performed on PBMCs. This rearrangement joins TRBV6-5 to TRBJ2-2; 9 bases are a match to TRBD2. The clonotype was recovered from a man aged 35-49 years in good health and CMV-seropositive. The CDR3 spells CASSLAGPTGELFF. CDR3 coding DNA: TGTGCCAGCTCTCTAGCGGGGCCCACCGGGGAGCTGTTTTTT.